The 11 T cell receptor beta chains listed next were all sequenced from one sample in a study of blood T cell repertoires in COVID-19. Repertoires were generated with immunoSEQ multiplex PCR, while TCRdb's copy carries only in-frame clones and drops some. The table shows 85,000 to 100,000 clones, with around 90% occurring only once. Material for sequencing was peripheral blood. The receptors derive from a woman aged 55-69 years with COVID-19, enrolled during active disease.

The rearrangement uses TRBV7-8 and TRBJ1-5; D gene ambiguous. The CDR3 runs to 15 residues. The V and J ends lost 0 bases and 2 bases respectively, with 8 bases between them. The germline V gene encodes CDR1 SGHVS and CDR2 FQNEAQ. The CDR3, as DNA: TGTGCCAGCAGCTTAGCGCTAATCGGCAATCAGCCCCAGCATTTT. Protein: CASSLALIGNQPQHF.

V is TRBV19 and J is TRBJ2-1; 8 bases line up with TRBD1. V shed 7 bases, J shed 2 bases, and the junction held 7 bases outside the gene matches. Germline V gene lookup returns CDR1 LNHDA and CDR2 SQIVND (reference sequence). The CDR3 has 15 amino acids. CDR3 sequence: CASTEDRAPYNEQFF. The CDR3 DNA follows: TGTGCCAGTACCGAGGACAGGGCCCCCTACAATGAGCAGTTCTTC. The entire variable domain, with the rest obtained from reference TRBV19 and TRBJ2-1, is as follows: DGGITQSPKYLFRKEGQNVTLSCEQNLNHDAMYWYRQDPGQGLRLIYYSQIVNDFQKGDIAEGYSVSREKKESFPLTVTSAQKNPTAFYLCASTEDRAPYNEQFFGPGTRLTVL.

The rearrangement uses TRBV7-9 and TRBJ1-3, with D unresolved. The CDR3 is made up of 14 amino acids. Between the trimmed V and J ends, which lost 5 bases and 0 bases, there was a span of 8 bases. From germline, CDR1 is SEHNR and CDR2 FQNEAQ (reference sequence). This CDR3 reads CASSADTSGNTIYF. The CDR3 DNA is TGTGCCAGCAGCGCCGACACCTCTGGAAACACCATATATTTT.

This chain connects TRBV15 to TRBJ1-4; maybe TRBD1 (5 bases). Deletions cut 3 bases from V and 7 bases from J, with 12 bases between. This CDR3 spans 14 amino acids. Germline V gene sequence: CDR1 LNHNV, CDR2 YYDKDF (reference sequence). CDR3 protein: CATSRGRVGEKLFF. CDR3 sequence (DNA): TGTGCCACCAGCAGGGGCAGGGTCGGTGAAAAACTGTTTTTT. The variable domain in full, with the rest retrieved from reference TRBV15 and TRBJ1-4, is DAMVIQNPRYQVTQFGKPVTLSCSQTLNHNVMYWYQQKSSQAPKLLFHYYDKDFNNEADTPDNFQSRRPNTSFCFLDIRSPGLGDTAMYLCATSRGRVGEKLFFGSGTQLSVL.

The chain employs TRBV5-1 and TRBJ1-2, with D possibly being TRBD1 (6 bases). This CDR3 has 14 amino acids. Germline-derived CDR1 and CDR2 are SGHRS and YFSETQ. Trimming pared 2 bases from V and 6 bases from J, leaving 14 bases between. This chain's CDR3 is CASSFLGTPDGYTF. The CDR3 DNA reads TGCGCCAGCAGCTTCCTCGGGACACCGGATGGCTACACCTTC.

The CDR3, as DNA: TGTGCCATCAGTGAGCGTCAGGGGGCGGGAGATACGCAGTATTTT. Its protein is CAISERQGAGDTQYF. The chain joins TRBV10-3 to TRBJ2-3; 8 bases fit TRBD1. There are 15 residues in the CDR3. The germline V gene has CDR1 ENHRY and CDR2 SYGVKD. V was clipped by 2 bases and J by 5 bases; unmatched bases: 6.

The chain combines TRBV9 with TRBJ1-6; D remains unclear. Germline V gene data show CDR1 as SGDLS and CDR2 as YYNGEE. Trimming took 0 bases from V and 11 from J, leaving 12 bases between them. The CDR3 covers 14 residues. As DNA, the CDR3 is TGTGCCAGCAGCGTAGAGGAGGATCGGACACCCCTCCACTTT. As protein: CASSVEEDRTPLHF.

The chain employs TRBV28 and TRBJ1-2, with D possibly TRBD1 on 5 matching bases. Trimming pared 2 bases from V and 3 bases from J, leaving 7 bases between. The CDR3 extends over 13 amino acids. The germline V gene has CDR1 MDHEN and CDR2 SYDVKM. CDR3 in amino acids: CASSLRGYYGYTF. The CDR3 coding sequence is TGTGCCAGCAGTTTAAGGGGCTACTATGGCTACACCTTC.

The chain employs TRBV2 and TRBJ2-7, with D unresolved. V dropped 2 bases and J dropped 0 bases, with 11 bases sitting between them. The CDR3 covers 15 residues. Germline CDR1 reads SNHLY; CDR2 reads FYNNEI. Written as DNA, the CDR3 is TGTGCCAGCAGTGAAATTCCAGGCCACTCCTACGAGCAGTACTTC. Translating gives CASSEIPGHSYEQYF.

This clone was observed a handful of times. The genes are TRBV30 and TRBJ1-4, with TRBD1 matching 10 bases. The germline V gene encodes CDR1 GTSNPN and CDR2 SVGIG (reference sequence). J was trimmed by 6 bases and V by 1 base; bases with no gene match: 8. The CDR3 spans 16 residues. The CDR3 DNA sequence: TGTGCCTGGAGTGCCGCGAGGGACAGGGGATATGAAAAACTGTTTTTT. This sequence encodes CAWSAARDRGYEKLFF.

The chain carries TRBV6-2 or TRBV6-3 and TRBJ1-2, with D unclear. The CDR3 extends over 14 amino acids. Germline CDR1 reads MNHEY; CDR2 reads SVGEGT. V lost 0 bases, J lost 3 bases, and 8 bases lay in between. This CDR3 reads CASSYSAGYYGYTF. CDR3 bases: TGTGCCAGCAGTTACTCTGCCGGGTACTATGGCTACACCTTC.